Here is one T cell receptor (beta chain) with its context. Its antigen is not known. Profiled with immunoSEQ multiplex PCR; TCRdb holds only in-frame clones, not every one. The sample yields 100,000 to 120,000 clones, 87% seen once. The sample belongs to a study of T cell responses to AZD1222 COVID-19 vaccine. Study context: Second doses were pooled across both intervals (about 4 or about 12 weeks). General study points: Repertoire collection took place solely once the T cell response had peaked.

CDR1 LGHNA and CDR2 YNFKEQ come from the germline V gene. J was trimmed by 4 bases and V by 2 bases; bases with no gene match: 9. The CDR3 spans 18 residues. This TCR came from an adult in good health. J is TRBJ2-3 and V is TRBV4-2, with 13 nucleotides matching TRBD2. The source material was peripheral blood, sampled on day 0 of AZD1222 vaccination. The CDR3 spells CASSQSLGTSGTPDTQYF. The CDR3 DNA reads TGTGCCAGCAGCCAATCCCTGGGGACTAGCGGGACCCCAGATACGCAGTATTTT.